This T cell receptor (beta chain) was recorded in a study of CXCR3-negative and CXCR3-positive naive CD8 T cells (dated by TCRdb to the late 2010s). Regarding the study in general: In total, 130 million or so TRB reads were obtained, which works out to roughly 1.5 +/- 0.3 million reads per library. Diversity and physicochemical repertoire analyses covered 11 donors pooled from two independent experiments. Naive subsets from a handful of donors and memory cells from 3 donors were included in the TRBV-TRBJ cluster analysis.

A word on this clonotype: No antigen is known for it.

CDR1 and CDR2, looked up from the germline V gene, are SGHVS and FQNEAQ. The CDR3 has 15 amino acids, counting the end cysteine and phenylalanine. No DNA is listed. Overall results and qualifications from the work: CXCR3 expression partially decreased after cryopreservation, so most assays used freshly isolated PBMCs. TRB CDR3s from CXCR3-positive naive cells showed higher hydrophobicity (lower Kidera factor 4), lower energy, and higher strength and volume indices than CXCR3-negative naive cells. Similar TRBV-TRBJ usage was shown by naive CXCR3-negative and CXCR3-positive cells from the same donor, whereas distinct patterns were shown by memory cells. Because surface CD5, which is linked to self-reactivity in mice, was comparable between the naive subsets, TCR interaction strength was also inferred from the physicochemical properties of TRB CDR3s. Both naive subsets had comparably high repertoire diversity, while memory CD8+ T cells had much lower repertoire diversity.

The sequencing machine was a NextSeq 550. The Human TCR Profiling Kit (MiLaboratory) was used to make UMI-labeled 5' RACE TRB cDNA libraries. cDNA synthesis used the entire amount of extracted RNA, and PCR amplification then used the entire amount of cDNA produced. Libraries were prepared in parallel with an identical number of PCR cycles. The original methods were these. MIGEC and MiXCR extracted about 50,000 +/- 10,000 unique UMI-labeled TRB cDNA molecules per library, requiring at least two reads per UMI. On average, each library contained about 40,000 +/- 10,000 functional in-frame TRB CDR3 nucleotide clonotypes without stop codons. Diversity metrics, including normalized Shannon-Wiener and Chao1, were computed in VDJtools after downsampling to 5000 UMI-labeled TRB molecules per sample. Clonotype-size-weighted physicochemical properties of the central five CDR3 residues (interaction energy, strength, volume and Kidera factor 4) were computed in VDJtools. Based on TCRdb reprocessing of the reads, there is one entry per CDR3 protein sequence, and DNA is missing. None of the V and J calls come from the authors' own analysis; TCRdb made them. The sample table on file contains some 130,000 distinct CDR3 sequences. Together, the top ten hold approximately 0.29% of the sample.

For each CD8+ T cell subset, flow sorting was done in triplicate, and 300,000 or so cells per subset went directly into RLT lysis buffer. To keep memory contaminants out, a stringent definition of naive CD8+ T cells was applied: CD45RO-CCR7+CD27+CD95-. Standard density gradient centrifugation was used to isolate peripheral blood mononuclear cells from buffy coats. Naive CXCR3-negative and CXCR3-positive CD8+ T cells were flow-sorted using a FACSAria III. Total RNA was extracted from sorted cells using an RNeasy Mini Kit. The TCR was taken from a human donor in good health. Some clones in this sample may be carry-over from other donors' samples. This chain is built from TRBV7-8 and TRBJ2-7; without DNA, the TCRdb call of TRBD1 cannot be checked. The sequenced material came from naive CXCR3- CD8+ T cells from blood. In the paper's terms, the cell subset or site label means: CD45RO-CCR7+CD27+CD95- naive CD8+ T cells lacking CXCR3 (TNR3-). CDR3 sequence: CASSHPDGTGYEQYF.